Sequencing of this T cell receptor (beta chain) was carried out in a study of post-analysis software for immune sequencing data. Study-wide results and caveats: There were five or six TRBV segments more frequent in patients than controls, and TRBV5-6, TRBV5-1 and TRBV20-1 were among them.

This clonotype was counted at least ten times. As yet, its antigen is unknown. V was pared by 5 bases and J by 6 bases, with 11 bases between. This CDR3 is built from 14 residues. CDR1 and CDR2 from the germline V gene are SGHVS and FNYEAQ. TCR beta libraries were prepared from cDNA with unique molecular identifiers. Starting from about 0.98 to 11 million T cells, the study yielded approximately 500,000 cDNA molecules. TCRdb re-analysed the PCR reads in MiXCR, keeping a single row per CDR3 protein. The data contain more than 350,000 distinct CDR3 sequences, more than 30% of them singletons. This receptor was identified in a girl aged 2-15 years with multiple sclerosis. The source material was blood. This rearrangement joins TRBV7-6 to TRBJ1-6; tentative D call: TRBD1 (5 bases). CDR3 sequence reads: CASSPGGPNSPLHF. The DNA of the CDR3 is TGTGCCAGCAGCCCGGGGGGACCTAATTCACCCCTCCACTTT. Full variable domain (remainder filled in from reference TRBV7-6 and TRBJ1-6): GAGVSQSPRYKVTKRGQDVALRCDPISGHVSLYWYRQALGQGPEFLTYFNYEAQQDKSGLPNDRFSAERPEGSISTLTIQRTEQRDSAMYRCASSPGGPNSPLHFGNGTRLTVT.